Presented here are 28 T cell receptor beta chains from one specimen sequenced in a study of cytomegalovirus exposure and HLA in healthy donors (TCRdb year 2017). The method was the immunoSEQ multiplex PCR assay. The immuneACCESS repertoire file appears here via TCRdb, limited to in-frame rearrangements. These files lack a portion of the clones; in checked studies, under half of the deficit traces to unresolved V genes, and the cause of the others is not known. In this sample the table shows about 160,000 clones, 86% of which occur a single time. The ten largest account for 5.7% of the sample. The sample taken for sequencing was PBMCs. All receptors derive from a woman in her twenties or thirties in good health and CMV-seronegative.

This chain joins TRBV7-2 and TRBJ2-1; tentatively, D is TRBD2 (5 bases). The CDR3 has 17 residues. V lost 1 base and J 0 bases, leaving 13 bases between the germline ends. Germline V gives CDR1 SGHTA, CDR2 FQGNSA. CDR3 nucleotide sequence: TGTGCCAGCAGCTTAGGTATAGGACTTAGCTCCTACAATGAGCAGTTCTTC. It is translated as CASSLGIGLSSYNEQFF.

The chain recombines TRBV7-2 with TRBJ2-1; 8 bases map to TRBD2. Germline CDR1 and CDR2: SGHTA and FQGNSA. The CDR3 loop spans 15 amino acids. Trimming removed 3 bases from V and 8 bases from J; junction bases left unmatched: 9. CDR3 region: CASSLRAGVEYEQFF. The CDR3 bases are TGTGCCAGCAGCTTGAGAGCGGGAGTTGAGTATGAGCAGTTCTTC. Filled out from reference TRBV7-2 and TRBJ2-1, the complete variable domain reads GAGVSQSPSNKVTEKGKDVELRCDPISGHTALYWYRQSLGQGLEFLIYFQGNSAPDKSGLPSDRFSAERTGGSVSTLTIQRTQQEDSAVYLCASSLRAGVEYEQFFGPGTRLTVL.

The chain links TRBV5-1 to TRBJ2-1; 7 bases are shared with TRBD2. Germline values: CDR1 SGHRS, CDR2 YFSETQ. This CDR3 spans 15 amino acids. V was clipped by 1 base and J by 2 bases; unmatched bases: 3. CDR3 region: CASSLKRGPYNEQFF. CDR3 DNA sequence: TGCGCCAGCAGCTTGAAGCGGGGTCCCTACAATGAGCAGTTCTTC.

The chain carries TRBV9 and TRBJ2-7, with a weak D call TRBD2 (6 bases). Germline V gene lookup returns CDR1 SGDLS and CDR2 YYNGEE. V was cut by 0 bases and J by 2 bases, with 12 bases left in between. This CDR3 region has 15 residues. CDR3 region: CASSVVIGRAYEQYF. The CDR3 nucleotides read TGTGCCAGCAGCGTAGTCATCGGGAGAGCCTACGAGCAGTACTTC.

The V call is TRBV7-9, the J call TRBJ2-7, with 8 bases that match TRBD2. The germline V gene has CDR1 SEHNR and CDR2 FQNEAQ (reference sequence). This CDR3 spans 12 amino acids. V dropped 5 bases and J dropped 7; count of bases not matched to a gene: 4. CDR3 in amino acids: CASSHSGGEQYF. As DNA, the CDR3 is TGTGCCAGCAGCCATTCGGGAGGGGAGCAGTACTTC.

This rearrangement joins TRBV14 to TRBJ2-7; D gene ambiguous. V lost 2 bases to trimming and J lost 2 bases, with 16 bases between them. Germline CDR1 and CDR2: SGHDN and FVKESK. The CDR3 consists of 16 residues. The CDR3 loop is CASSQRTTRSAYEQYF. Here the CDR3 DNA reads TGTGCCAGCAGCCAAAGAACCACCCGCAGCGCCTACGAGCAGTACTTC.

This clone was observed once. J is TRBJ1-1 and V is TRBV13; perhaps TRBD1 as D (6 bases). Germline V gives CDR1 PRHDT, CDR2 FYEKMQ (reference sequence). Trimming shortened V by 1 base and J by 2 bases, and 8 bases separated the two germline ends. The CDR3 has 14 residues. Written as DNA, the CDR3 is TGTGCCAGCAGCTTAGCGGGGACAAACACTGAAGCTTTCTTT. Encoded protein: CASSLAGTNTEAFF.

This chain uses TRBV20-1 with TRBJ2-3; D unclear. The V gene's germline CDR1 is DFQATT and CDR2 SNEGSKA (reference sequence). V was trimmed by 6 bases and J by 4 bases, leaving 8 bases between them. The CDR3 consists of 11 residues. CDR3 in amino acids: CSAQSSDTQYF. CDR3 DNA sequence: TGCAGTGCCCAGAGTTCAGATACGCAGTATTTT.

The chain links TRBV5-4 to TRBJ2-3; no clear D gene. Trimming stripped 4 bases from V and 5 bases from J, with 14 bases between. CDR1 and CDR2 (germline): SGHNT, YYREEE (reference sequence). The CDR3 runs 14 residues. The CDR3 protein is CASSPPPPLDTQYF. The CDR3 DNA reads as TGTGCCAGCAGCCCGCCCCCGCCGTTAGATACGCAGTATTTT.

The rearrangement uses TRBV5-4 and TRBJ2-7; D is unclear. V lost 0 bases and J lost 5, with 9 bases in between. CDR3 length: 13 amino acids. The V gene's germline CDR1 is SGHNT and CDR2 YYREEE (reference sequence). CDR3 in DNA: TGTGCCAGCAGCTTGGGACCCACTAACGAGCAGTACTTC. This sequence encodes CASSLGPTNEQYF.

The J gene is TRBJ2-3, the V gene TRBV19, with unresolved D. The CDR3 has 16 residues. Trimming removed 11 bases from V and 2 bases from J, with 23 bases in between. Germline lookup yields CDR1 LNHDA and CDR2 SQIVND (reference sequence). The CDR3: CAFSIRKPSNTDTQYF. The CDR3 region has the DNA TGTGCCTTCAGTATCAGAAAACCCTCTAACACAGATACGCAGTATTTT.

The chain recombines TRBV4-1 with TRBJ2-7; D is perhaps TRBD1 (5 bases). The CDR3 contains 16 residues. V lost 1 base and J 7 bases, leaving 20 bases between the germline ends. The germline gives CDR1 MGHRA, CDR2 YSYEKL. The CDR3 coding sequence is TGCGCCAGCAGCCAAGCCCCTCCGCCTTATTGGACAGAGCAGTACTTC. Protein: CASSQAPPPYWTEQYF.

The CDR3 here is CASSPIPTSGYEQYF. The CDR3 DNA is TGTGCCAGCAGCCCCATCCCGACTAGCGGCTACGAGCAGTACTTC. V and J are TRBV9 and TRBJ2-7; TRBD2 aligns across 9 bases. The V segment lost 4 bases and the J segment 3 bases; nucleotides outside the gene matches: 8. The CDR3 totals 15 residues. CDR1 is SGDLS, CDR2 YYNGEE, per germline.

In DNA form, the CDR3 reads TGTGCCAGCAGCTTAAGGACTAGCGGCGAGCAGTACTTC. Translated, it gives CASSLRTSGEQYF. The chain is built from TRBV13 and TRBJ2-7, with TRBD2 matching over 10 bases. J was trimmed by 6 bases and V by 2 bases; bases with no gene match: 1. Per the germline V gene, CDR1 is PRHDT and CDR2 is FYEKMQ (reference sequence). This CDR3 is 13 amino acids long. The full variable domain, with the rest looked up from reference TRBV13 and TRBJ2-7, is AAGVIQSPRHLIKEKRETATLKCYPIPRHDTVYWYQQGPGQDPQFLISFYEKMQSDKGSIPDRFSAQQFSDYHSELNMSSLELGDSALYFCASSLRTSGEQYFGPGTRLTVT.

The table lists this clone with a few counts. The chain couples TRBV7-9 to TRBJ1-1, with D unclear. Trimming stripped 1 base from V and 1 base from J, with 7 bases between. Germline V gene data show CDR1 as SEHNR and CDR2 as FQNEAQ (reference sequence). The CDR3 consists of 14 residues. The CDR3 loop is CASSLDPGNTEAFF. The CDR3 DNA sequence: TGTGCCAGCAGCTTAGACCCGGGGAACACTGAAGCTTTCTTT.

In its sample, this clone was seen once. The chain has TRBV5-1 and TRBJ2-7; D remains ambiguous. This CDR3 has 18 residues. V lost 1 base to trimming and J lost 2 bases, with 22 bases between them. Germline V gene data show CDR1 as SGHRS and CDR2 as YFSETQ. In nucleotides, the CDR3 is TGCGCCAGCAGCTTGTCGCCCCCGGGCCGTAAAATCCCCTACGAGCAGTACTTC. Protein sequence: CASSLSPPGRKIPYEQYF.

The count of this clone is one. The chain employs TRBV18 and TRBJ1-5; 8 nucleotides agree with TRBD1. J was trimmed by 6 bases and V by 4 bases; bases with no gene match: 5. CDR1 KGHSH and CDR2 LQKENI come from the germline V gene. The CDR3 contains 14 residues. As DNA, the CDR3 is TGTGCCAGCTCACTCGGACAGGGTGGTCAGCCCCAGCATTTT. This encodes CASSLGQGGQPQHF.

The CDR3 nucleotides are TGTGCCAGCAGCTTGGTTTTAGTACCCAATGAGCAGTTCTTC. It codes for CASSLVLVPNEQFF. The chain recombines TRBV5-6 with TRBJ2-1; D ambiguous. Trimming removed 0 bases at V and 6 bases at J, with 10 bases between. This CDR3 has 14 amino acids. CDR1 is SGHDT, CDR2 YYEEEE, per germline.

The chain joins TRBV4-2 to TRBJ2-7, with 12 bases that match TRBD2. The CDR3 is 16 residues long. J was trimmed by 1 base and V by 4 bases; bases with no gene match: 5. Germline V lookup: CDR1 LGHNA, CDR2 YNFKEQ. The CDR3 reads CASSPTTSGGSYEQYF. CDR3 coding DNA: TGTGCCAGCAGCCCGACGACTAGCGGGGGATCCTACGAGCAGTACTTC.

V and J are TRBV7-8 and TRBJ2-5; D tentatively reads TRBD1 or TRBD2 (5 bases each). V was pared by 4 bases and J by 5 bases, with 20 bases between. Germline values: CDR1 SGHVS, CDR2 FQNEAQ. The CDR3 has 16 amino acids. The CDR3 is CASSWQGENLLETQYF. DNA of the CDR3: TGTGCCAGCAGCTGGCAGGGAGAGAATCTCCTCGAGACCCAGTACTTC.

This sequence joins TRBV29-1 and TRBJ2-1; perhaps TRBD2 as D (5 bases). The CDR3 loop spans 15 amino acids. Germline lookup yields CDR1 SQVTM and CDR2 ANQGSEA. V was trimmed by 7 bases and J by 7 bases, leaving 23 bases between them. As DNA, the CDR3 is TGCAGCGCCGCTGCTGGTAACATGAGGGTAAATGAGCAGTTCTTC. Encoded protein: CSAAAGNMRVNEQFF.

This chain connects TRBV6-1 to TRBJ2-3; 9 bases align to TRBD2. Trimming cost V 6 bases and J 2 bases; bases outside gene matches: 6. Germline V gene data show CDR1 as MNHNS and CDR2 as SASEGT. The CDR3 consists of 15 residues. DNA of the CDR3: TGTGCCAGCAGGAGAGCGGGAGGCGTCACAGATACGCAGTATTTT. It is translated as CASRRAGGVTDTQYF.

The chain employs TRBV4-3 and TRBJ1-1, with D unresolved. The length of the CDR3 is 16 residues. In germline, CDR1 is LGHNA, CDR2 YSLEER. V shed 0 bases and J shed 4 bases, with 15 bases lying between them. CDR3 nucleotide sequence: TGCGCCAGCAGCCAAGAGAGACCGGGTAAGGGCACTGAAGCTTTCTTT. Translating it yields CASSQERPGKGTEAFF.

V is TRBV19 and J is TRBJ2-7, with 11 bases identical to TRBD1. The V and J ends lost 6 bases and 4 bases, in that order; junction bases with no gene match: 5. Germline V gene sequence: CDR1 LNHDA, CDR2 SQIVND (reference sequence). The CDR3 extends over 14 amino acids. In DNA, the CDR3 is TGTGCCAGTAGCGGGACAGGGGGAGAGTACGAGCAGTACTTC. This gives the protein CASSGTGGEYEQYF.

V usage is TRBV11-3 and J usage is TRBJ1-1, with 8 bases lining up with TRBD1. V gave up 5 bases and J gave up 0 bases; unmatched junction bases: 5. The germline V gene encodes CDR1 SGHNT and CDR2 YENEEA. CDR3 length: 15 residues. The CDR3 loop is CASSLGQGMNTEAFF. CDR3 DNA sequence: TGTGCCAGCAGCCTCGGACAGGGAATGAACACTGAAGCTTTCTTT.

In its sample, this clone was seen once. V and J are TRBV5-1 and TRBJ2-5, with D uncertain. V was cut by 4 bases and J by 4 bases, with 11 bases left in between. CDR3 length equals 13 residues. Germline lookup yields CDR1 SGHRS and CDR2 YFSETQ. CDR3 in amino acids: CASSPLYGETQYF. CDR3 bases: TGCGCCAGCAGCCCCCTTTACGGAGAGACCCAGTACTTC.

The chain joins TRBV10-3 to TRBJ2-1; D is unresolved. V was shortened by 9 bases and J by 0 bases, with 9 bases between the two germline ends. The germline CDR1 and CDR2 sequences are ENHRY and SYGVKD. The CDR3 contains 13 residues. The CDR3 loop is CAIAGGSYNEQFF. The CDR3 nucleotides are TGTGCCATAGCAGGTGGCTCCTACAATGAGCAGTTCTTC.

The chain recombines TRBV4-2 with TRBJ2-5; possible D gene TRBD2, 5 bases. This CDR3 has 13 amino acids. Germline CDR1 LGHNA, CDR2 YNFKEQ. V dropped 1 base and J dropped 7 bases, with 10 bases sitting between them. The CDR3 sequence is CASSQGRLGTQYF. Written as DNA, the CDR3 is TGTGCCAGCAGCCAAGGGAGGTTGGGGACCCAGTACTTC.